This T cell receptor (beta chain) stems from a study of blood T cell repertoires in COVID-19. Study at large: The United States, Italy and Spain provided the acute and convalescent COVID-19 samples. Sources were T cells, B-cell-depleted T cells, or PBMCs; the material itself was cDNA or gDNA.

Germline values: CDR1 LNHDA, CDR2 SQIVND (reference sequence). CDR3 length: 14 amino acids. Trimming left V 10 bases short and J 1 base short, with 13 bases between. Only in-frame clones appear in the TCRdb table, and some are missing; sequencing was by immunoSEQ multiplex PCR. The data hold approximately 400,000 clones, with approximately 80% observed a single time. This sequence joins TRBV19 and TRBJ2-2; weak D call: TRBD1 (5 bases). Sequencing input: peripheral blood. The sequence was collected from a human donor with acute or convalescent COVID-19. The donor label of this sample is uncertain. DNA for the CDR3: TGTGCCACCCTTCCGCAGGGGAACACCGGGGAGCTGTTTTTT. This gives the protein CATLPQGNTGELFF.